The 26 T cell receptor beta chains given below trace back to one sample, sequenced in a study of OX40 agonist ivuxolimab in advanced cancers. TCRdb keeps only in-frame clones here, not all; method: immunoSEQ multiplex PCR. This sample has tens of thousands of clones, with 90% found just once. Sequenced material: CD4+ or CD8+ T cells sorted from blood, taken in a trial of the OX40 agonist ivuxolimab. The receptors come from an adult with an advanced solid tumor such as melanoma, head and neck, liver or kidney cancer.

The J gene is TRBJ2-3, the V gene TRBV11-2; 15 positions agree with TRBD2. The germline gives CDR1 SGHAT, CDR2 FQNNGV. The V and J ends lost 4 bases and 3 bases, in that order; junction bases with no gene match: 2. CDR3 length: 16 residues. The CDR3 DNA follows: TGTGCCAGCAGCTATGGACTAGCGGGAGGGACAGATACGCAGTATTTT. This translates into CASSYGLAGGTDTQYF.

J is TRBJ2-1 and V is TRBV5-1; TRBD2 matches at 11 bases. The CDR3 sequence is 16 residues long. J was trimmed by 8 bases and V by 0 bases; bases with no gene match: 7. From germline, CDR1 is SGHRS and CDR2 YFSETQ. This CDR3 reads CASSLEYSGGADEQFF. CDR3 nucleotide sequence: TGCGCCAGCAGCTTGGAATATAGCGGGGGGGCCGATGAGCAGTTCTTC.

The gene calls are TRBV12-5 and TRBJ1-2; D is ambiguous. V lost 6 bases and J lost 5, with 13 bases in between. Germline lookup yields CDR1 LGHNT and CDR2 FRNRAP. The CDR3 runs 13 residues. CDR3 nucleotide sequence: TGTGCTAGTGGGTCAGACGCCCTTTATGGCTACACCTTC. Translated: CASGSDALYGYTF. Variable domain in full (rest from reference TRBV12-5 and TRBJ1-2): DARVTQTPRHKVTEMGQEVTMRCQPILGHNTVFWYRQTMMQGLELLAYFRNRAPLDDSGMPKDRFSAEMPDATLATLKIQPSEPRDSAVYFCASGSDALYGYTFGSGTRLTVV.

The chain is built from TRBV7-9 and TRBJ2-2; 7 positions match TRBD1. CDR3 length: 15 amino acids. Germline-derived CDR1 and CDR2 are SEHNR and FQNEAQ (reference sequence). Trimming cost V 5 bases and J 4 bases; bases outside gene matches: 7. The CDR3 reads CASSPEGARTGELFF. In DNA, the CDR3 is TGTGCCAGCAGCCCCGAGGGGGCACGCACCGGGGAGCTGTTTTTT.

This chain connects TRBV14 to TRBJ1-2; 9 nucleotides line up with TRBD1. CDR1 and CDR2 (germline): SGHDN, FVKESK. V shed 4 bases, J shed 5 bases, and the junction held 5 bases outside the gene matches. The CDR3 contains 14 residues. The CDR3 loop reads CASSRTGTGYGYTF. The CDR3 coding sequence is TGTGCCAGCAGCCGTACCGGGACAGGGTATGGCTACACCTTC.

In this sample, this clone turned up once. V is TRBV28 and J is TRBJ2-7, with D perhaps matching TRBD2 (6 bases). This CDR3 is 15 amino acids long. The V gene lost 5 bases and the J gene lost 0 bases, with 14 bases spanning the gap. The germline V gene encodes CDR1 MDHEN and CDR2 SYDVKM. CDR3 sequence: CASSLRGLSSYEQYF. CDR3 nucleotides: TGTGCCAGCAGTCTGAGGGGACTCAGCTCCTACGAGCAGTACTTC.

This rearrangement joins TRBV7-9 to TRBJ2-5; D is ambiguous. The CDR3 runs 15 residues. V was shortened by 4 bases and J by 0 bases, with 12 bases between the two germline ends. The germline V gene has CDR1 SEHNR and CDR2 FQNEAQ (reference sequence). In DNA form, the CDR3 reads TGTGCCAGCAGCTCCCTTCGGGCAGACCAAGAGACCCAGTACTTC. Protein sequence: CASSSLRADQETQYF.

This chain uses TRBV28 with TRBJ1-5; maybe TRBD1 (5 bases). V lost 3 bases to trimming and J lost 7 bases, with 16 bases between them. Germline V gives CDR1 MDHEN, CDR2 SYDVKM. This CDR3 is built from 15 residues. The CDR3 here is CASSFRSGVGQPQHF. The CDR3 DNA follows: TGTGCCAGCAGTTTCCGGTCGGGGGTAGGGCAGCCCCAGCATTTT.

The chain's CDR3 is CASSLRLETEAFF. The CDR3 DNA reads TGTGCCAGCAGTTTAAGGCTCGAAACTGAAGCTTTCTTT. The chain joins TRBV28 to TRBJ1-1; D not certain. CDR3 length: 13 residues. CDR1 is MDHEN and CDR2 is SYDVKM in the germline V gene. Trimming took 2 bases from V and 5 from J, leaving 9 bases between them.

This CDR3 is CASNQGLGETQYF. The CDR3 nucleotides are TGTGCCAGCAACCAGGGGTTAGGAGAGACCCAGTACTTC. The chain couples TRBV9 to TRBJ2-5; D perhaps matches TRBD1 (6 bases). The germline CDR1 and CDR2 sequences are SGDLS and YYNGEE. V was trimmed by 6 bases and J by 4 bases, leaving 13 bases between them. CDR3 size: 13 residues.

This sequence joins TRBV5-1 and TRBJ2-2; the D gene is possibly TRBD1 (5 bases). Germline assignment: CDR1 SGHRS and CDR2 YFSETQ. With 0 bases removed from V and 4 bases from J, the gap between germline ends came to 13 bases. The CDR3 covers 16 residues. The CDR3 loop reads CASSLAGRGVTGELFF. The CDR3 DNA is TGCGCCAGCAGCTTGGCCGGAAGGGGCGTCACCGGGGAGCTGTTTTTT.

The J gene is TRBJ2-7, the V gene TRBV28; TRBD2 might be the D (7 bases). The CDR3 totals 14 residues. From germline, CDR1 is MDHEN and CDR2 SYDVKM. Trimming removed 5 bases at V and 3 bases at J, with 14 bases between. The CDR3 DNA sequence: TGTGCCAGCAGTACCAGGGGACTAAGCTACGAGCAGTACTTC. It encodes CASSTRGLSYEQYF. The full variable domain, its missing parts supplied by reference TRBV28 and TRBJ2-7, is DVKVTQSSRYLVKRTGEKVFLECVQDMDHENMFWYRQDPGLGLRLIYFSYDVKMKEKGDIPEGYSVSREKKERFSLILESASTNQTSMYLCASSTRGLSYEQYFGPGTRLTVT.

This chain connects TRBV7-3 to TRBJ2-2, with a weak D call TRBD2 (5 bases). V gave up 1 base and J gave up 1 base, with 13 bases separating them. Germline lookup yields CDR1 SGHTA and CDR2 FQGTGA. The length of the CDR3 is 17 residues. CDR3 sequence reads: CASSLNPEDLNTGELFF. In DNA, the CDR3 is TGTGCCAGCAGCTTAAACCCCGAGGACTTGAACACCGGGGAGCTGTTTTTT.

The rearrangement links TRBV19 to TRBJ2-5; 9 bases match TRBD1. Germline V gives CDR1 LNHDA, CDR2 SQIVND (reference sequence). The CDR3 consists of 15 residues. The J segment lost 4 bases and the V segment lost 7 bases, leaving 10 bases of the junction unmatched. CDR3 in amino acids: CASNLQGASLETQYF. The CDR3 region has the DNA TGTGCCAGTAACTTACAGGGGGCTTCCTTAGAGACCCAGTACTTC.

This chain uses TRBV30 with TRBJ1-1; TRBD1 is a possible D gene (5 bases). Germline V lookup: CDR1 GTSNPN, CDR2 SVGIG (reference sequence). The V gene lost 1 base and the J gene lost 7 bases, with 7 bases spanning the gap. This CDR3 spans 11 amino acids. Here the CDR3 reads CAWSGGGEAFF. The DNA for the CDR3 is TGTGCCTGGAGTGGGGGGGGTGAAGCTTTCTTT.

The chain couples TRBV5-4 to TRBJ2-5; D is uncertain. V was trimmed by 2 bases and J by 1 base, leaving 12 bases between them. Germline CDR1 reads SGHNT; CDR2 reads YYREEE (reference sequence). CDR3 length: 15 amino acids. The DNA of the CDR3 is TGTGCCAGCAGCTTAGAAGGGTCTATCCAAGAGACCCAGTACTTC. It translates to CASSLEGSIQETQYF.

The V gene is TRBV15, the J gene TRBJ1-6; D not certain. Deletions cut 5 bases from V and 8 bases from J, with 16 bases between. Per germline, CDR1 LNHNV and CDR2 YYDKDF (reference sequence). This CDR3 is built from 15 residues. The CDR3 DNA reads as TGTGCCACCAGCGGGTCCAAGGGAGCGGATTCACCCCTCCACTTT. This sequence encodes CATSGSKGADSPLHF.

The chain combines TRBV5-5 with TRBJ2-7, with 7 nucleotides matching TRBD1. This CDR3 has 15 residues. The V and J ends lost 3 bases and 1 base, in that order; junction bases with no gene match: 7. Germline V lookup: CDR1 SGHKS, CDR2 YYEKEE (reference sequence). The CDR3 reads CASSSGQAISYEQYF. Here the CDR3 DNA reads TGTGCCAGCAGCTCCGGACAGGCGATATCCTACGAGCAGTACTTC.

This clone occurred once. The chain combines TRBV13 with TRBJ2-1; a weak D match, TRBD1 (6 bases). The CDR3 spans 16 residues. Trimming shortened V by 0 bases and J by 0 bases, and 9 bases separated the two germline ends. Germline V gene lookup returns CDR1 PRHDT and CDR2 FYEKMQ (reference sequence). The CDR3 sequence: CASSLGQGSSYNEQFF. CDR3 bases: TGTGCCAGCAGCTTAGGGCAGGGGAGCTCCTACAATGAGCAGTTCTTC.

The J gene is TRBJ2-1, the V gene TRBV28, with 12 bases matching TRBD2. The CDR3 consists of 14 residues. The germline gives CDR1 MDHEN, CDR2 SYDVKM. The junction had 5 bases not matched to a gene; V was cut back by 2 bases and J by 12 bases. The CDR3 bases are TGTGCCAGCAGTTTAACGACTAGCGGGAGTGGGCAGTTCTTC. Its translation is CASSLTTSGSGQFF.

The gene calls are TRBV5-8 and TRBJ1-4, with D tentatively TRBD1 (5 bases). The CDR3 has 16 residues. The germline CDR1 and CDR2 sequences are SGHTS and YDEGEE. The V end lost 4 bases, the J end lost 4 bases, and 17 bases lay between the germline ends. The CDR3 sequence: CASSPLGGLSNEKLFF. The CDR3 region has the DNA TGTGCCAGCAGCCCTTTGGGGGGATTGAGTAATGAAAAACTGTTTTTT.

The chain is built from TRBV9 and TRBJ2-7; TRBD1 might be the D (5 bases). The V end was cut by 4 bases, the J end by 5 bases, with 13 bases between. CDR1 and CDR2 from the germline V gene are SGDLS and YYNGEE. CDR3 length equals 13 residues. The CDR3 sequence: CASSSDSRDEQYF. In nucleotides, the CDR3 is TGTGCCAGCAGCTCCGACAGCCGAGACGAGCAGTACTTC.

The chain uses TRBV9 and TRBJ2-1; 8 bases line up with TRBD2. V dropped 4 bases and J dropped 4; count of bases not matched to a gene: 10. The CDR3 is 16 residues long. The germline CDR1 and CDR2 sequences are SGDLS and YYNGEE. The chain's CDR3 is CASSPAGAGEYNEQFF. CDR3 in DNA: TGTGCCAGCAGCCCCGCAGGAGCGGGAGAATACAATGAGCAGTTCTTC.

This clone is a singleton in its sample. V usage is TRBV11-3 and J usage is TRBJ1-3; D ambiguous. Per the germline V gene, CDR1 is SGHNT and CDR2 is YENEEA. The CDR3 has 14 amino acids. V lost 2 bases and J lost 0, with 5 bases in between. In DNA, the CDR3 is TGTGCCAGCAGCTTAAGATCCTCTGGAAACACCATATATTTT. Residues: CASSLRSSGNTIYF.

This chain joins TRBV7-8 and TRBJ2-7; the D is unclear. The CDR3 extends over 13 amino acids. V lost 1 base and J 6 bases, leaving 10 bases between the germline ends. Germline loops: CDR1 SGHVS, CDR2 FQNEAQ. CDR3 sequence: CASSLGGRAEQYF. DNA of the CDR3: TGTGCCAGCAGCTTAGGCGGTAGGGCCGAGCAGTACTTC.

The V gene is TRBV9, the J gene TRBJ2-6, with no clear D. CDR1 and CDR2 (germline): SGDLS, YYNGEE. V was cut by 2 bases and J by 0 bases, with 6 bases left in between. This CDR3 spans 15 amino acids. The chain's CDR3 is CASSVSISGANVLTF. DNA for the CDR3: TGTGCCAGCAGCGTCTCTATCTCTGGGGCCAACGTCCTGACTTTC.